Listed here is a single TCR beta chain. Its specificity is unknown. Attachment of unique molecular identifiers to individual cDNA molecules was performed. One entry per CDR3 protein results from TCRdb running MiXCR on the 5' RACE reads. The sample contains roughly 93,000 distinct CDR3 sequences, roughly 14% of which appear only once. The source of the sample is a study of early T cells in non-severe SARS-CoV-2 infection. Study-level background: Sequenced material consisted of bulk RNA (from unsorted whole blood), and chains were unpaired. The study's findings and limits: Matching with VDJdb favored anti-spike CD8 responses (missing private and CD4 specificities).

Trimming removed 4 bases from V and 3 bases from J; junction bases left unmatched: 9. The CDR3 is 16 residues long. Germline CDR1 SEHNR, CDR2 FQNEAQ (reference sequence). Material for sequencing was whole blood. The chain couples TRBV7-9 to TRBJ2-7; 10 bases are shared with TRBD1. The clonotype was recovered from an adult who was a healthcare worker with PCR-confirmed SARS-CoV-2 infection or an uninfected control (not recorded which). The CDR3 coding sequence is TGTGCCAGCAGCTCTCTTACCGGGACAGGGGTCTACGAGCAGTACGTC. Protein sequence: CASSSLTGTGVYEQYV.